Listed here is a single TCR beta chain. Its specificity is not known. MiXCR, run by TCRdb on the 5' RACE reads, gives a single entry per CDR3 protein. The sample contains fewer than 650,000 distinct CDR3 sequences, 12% of which appear only once. The record originates from a study of CD8 T cells in ankylosing spondylitis. Findings of the study overall: A TCR beta motif made of about eight highly homologous variants seemed typical of ankylosing spondylitis blood.

V dropped 5 bases and J dropped 0; count of bases not matched to a gene: 4. The germline V gene encodes CDR1 LGHNA and CDR2 YNFKEQ. This CDR3 is built from 16 residues. The rearrangement uses TRBV4-2 and TRBJ2-7, with 13 positions matching TRBD2. Specimen: blood, either unsorted or a sorted T cell fraction (not recorded which). This TCR came from a male donor with ankylosing spondylitis. CDR3 in amino acids: CASSAGLAGSSYEQYF. Here the CDR3 DNA reads TGTGCCAGCAGCGCGGGACTAGCGGGGAGCTCCTACGAGCAGTACTTC.